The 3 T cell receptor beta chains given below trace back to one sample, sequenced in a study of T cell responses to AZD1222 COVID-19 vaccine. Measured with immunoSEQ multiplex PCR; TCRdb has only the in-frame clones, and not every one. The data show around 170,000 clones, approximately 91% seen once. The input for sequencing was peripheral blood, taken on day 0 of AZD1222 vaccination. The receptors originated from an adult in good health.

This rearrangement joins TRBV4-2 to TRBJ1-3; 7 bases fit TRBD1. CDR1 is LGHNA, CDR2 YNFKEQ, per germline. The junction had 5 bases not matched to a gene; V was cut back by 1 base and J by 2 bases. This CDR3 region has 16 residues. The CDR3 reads CASSQVGQGAGNTIYF. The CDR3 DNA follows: TGTGCCAGCAGCCAAGTAGGGCAGGGGGCTGGAAACACCATATATTTT.

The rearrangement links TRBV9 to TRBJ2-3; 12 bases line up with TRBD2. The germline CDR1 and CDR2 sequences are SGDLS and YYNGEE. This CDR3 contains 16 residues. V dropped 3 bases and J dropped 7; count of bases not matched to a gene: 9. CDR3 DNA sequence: TGTGCCAGCAGCGAAACTAGCGGGGGGACTCTTAATACGCAGTATTTT. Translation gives CASSETSGGTLNTQYF.

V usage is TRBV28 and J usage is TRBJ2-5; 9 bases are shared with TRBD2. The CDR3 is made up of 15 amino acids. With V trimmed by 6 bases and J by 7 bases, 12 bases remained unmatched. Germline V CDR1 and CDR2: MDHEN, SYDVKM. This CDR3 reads CASRVGAGGVGTQYF. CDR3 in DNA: TGTGCCAGCAGGGTGGGAGCGGGAGGTGTTGGGACCCAGTACTTC.